This entry describes one T cell receptor beta chain. The sample originates from a study of blood T cell repertoires in COVID-19. Study context: COVID-19 samples, acute and convalescent, were from the United States, Italy and Spain. PBMCs, B-cell-depleted T cells, or T cells provided the cDNA or gDNA that made up the material.

Clones were read by immunoSEQ multiplex PCR, and TCRdb kept only the in-frame ones, dropping some. The sample holds a few hundred thousand clones; nearly 90% are singletons and the top ten take approximately 4.5%. The ends lost 6 bases at V and 2 bases at J; junction bases unmatched: 9. Germline CDR1 SEHNR, CDR2 FQNEAQ (reference sequence). The CDR3 is made up of 16 amino acids. The chain couples TRBV7-9 to TRBJ2-7, with 11 bases lining up with TRBD1. This TCR came from a woman under 30 with acute COVID-19. Specimen: PBMCs or T cells enriched from blood (not recorded which). The CDR3 loop reads CASRGLGQGETYEQYF. Written as DNA, the CDR3 is TGTGCCAGCAGGGGCTTGGGACAGGGGGAGACCTACGAGCAGTACTTC.